This T cell receptor (beta chain) comes out of a study of blood T cell repertoires in COVID-19. Germline V gene lookup returns CDR1 MGHRA and CDR2 YSYEKL. The CDR3 is 17 residues long. J lost 3 bases, V lost 5 bases, and 14 bases had no gene match. Assay used: immunoSEQ multiplex PCR; TCRdb lists only in-frame clones, some missing. This sample has 150,000 or so clones, with about 89% found just once. The receptor comes from a man older than 75 with acute or convalescent COVID-19. Material: peripheral blood. The genes are TRBV4-1 and TRBJ1-2; 8 nucleotides match TRBD1. The CDR3 region is CASSENGRDRRYYGYTF. CDR3 sequence (DNA): TGCGCCAGCAGCGAAAACGGCCGGGACAGGAGATACTATGGCTACACCTTC.